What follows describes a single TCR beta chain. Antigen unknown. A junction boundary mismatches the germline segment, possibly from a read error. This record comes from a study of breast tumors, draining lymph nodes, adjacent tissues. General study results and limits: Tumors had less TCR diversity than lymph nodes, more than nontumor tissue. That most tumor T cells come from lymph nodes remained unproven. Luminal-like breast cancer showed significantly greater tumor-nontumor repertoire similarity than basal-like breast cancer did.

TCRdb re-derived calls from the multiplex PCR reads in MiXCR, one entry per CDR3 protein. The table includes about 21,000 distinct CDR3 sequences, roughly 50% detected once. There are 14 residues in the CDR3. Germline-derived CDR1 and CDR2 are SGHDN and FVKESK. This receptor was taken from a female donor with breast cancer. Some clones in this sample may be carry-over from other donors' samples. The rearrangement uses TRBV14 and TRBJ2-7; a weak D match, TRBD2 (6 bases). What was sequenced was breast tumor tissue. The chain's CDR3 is CASSQGGHSYEQSF. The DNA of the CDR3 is TGTGCCAGCAGCCAGGGAGGCCACTCCTACGAGCAGTCCTTC.